This T cell receptor beta chain comes out of a study of T cells in Graves' hyperthyroidism and ophthalmopathy. TCR beta CDR3 regions were amplified from RNA transcripts. The HTBI primer set drove a first-round RT-PCR of the TCR CDR3. TCRdb fed the multiplex PCR reads into MiXCR, producing one record per CDR3 protein. The sample lists roughly 750,000 distinct CDR3 sequences; roughly 15% were seen once. General study points: In the blood, most expanded thyroid clonotypes above 0.001 appeared as well.

Points on this clonotype: What it binds is unknown.

The sequence was collected from a young man with Graves' hyperthyroidism. Sequencing was carried out using blood.

The CDR3 DNA is TGTGCCAGCAGCCGGACTAGCGGGGGGTTCCGGTCCTACGAGCAGTACTTC. Encoded protein: CASSRTSGGFRSYEQYF. V usage is TRBV11-3 and J usage is TRBJ2-7; the match to TRBD2 covers 14 bases. The V gene end was trimmed by 5 bases and the J gene end by 1 base; junction bases not matched to a gene: 7. This CDR3 region has 17 residues. Germline CDR1 is SGHNT and CDR2 is YENEEA.